A single sample gave rise to the 10 T cell receptor beta chains below, sequenced in a study of blood T cells in healthy people across ages. Using a J-beta primer mix together with a sample-barcoded 5' primer, a second PCR was run for roughly 7 to 11 cycles. TCRdb reanalysed the 5' RACE reads using MiXCR and keeps one entry per CDR3 protein. Here the sample spans about 830,000 distinct CDR3 sequences, approximately 67% being singletons. The specimen was blood. The origin of the receptors is a man aged 25-45 years in good health.

The chain employs TRBV18 and TRBJ2-1, with D uncertain. The CDR3 extends over 19 amino acids. Trimming removed 5 bases from V and 0 bases from J, with 23 bases in between. Germline CDR1 KGHSH, CDR2 LQKENI. CDR3 DNA: TGTGCCAGCTCATACCAATCTCCTCCGACTTTAAGCTCCTACAATGAGCAGTTCTTC. Translated: CASSYQSPPTLSSYNEQFF.

This clonotype has only one observation. The rearrangement links TRBV7-9 to TRBJ2-4; 8 bases are shared with TRBD1. CDR1 and CDR2 (germline): SEHNR, FQNEAQ (reference sequence). V shed 5 bases and J 13 bases; nucleotides not matched to a gene: 16. The CDR3 is made up of 15 amino acids. The CDR3 region is CASSKTGAQGNEQYF. The CDR3 DNA reads as TGTGCCAGCAGCAAGACAGGGGCGCAGGGCAATGAGCAGTACTTC.

This chain connects TRBV7-2 to TRBJ2-3; D ambiguous. The CDR3 has 12 amino acids. Germline V gene sequence: CDR1 SGHTA, CDR2 FQGNSA. V was shortened by 1 base and J by 7 bases, with 6 bases between the two germline ends. The CDR3 region has the DNA TGTGCCAGCAGCTTAGATTGGAATACGCAGTATTTT. This gives the protein CASSLDWNTQYF.

The chain joins TRBV6-2 or TRBV6-3 to TRBJ2-1; D is tentatively TRBD1 or TRBD2 (6 bases each). V was trimmed by 4 bases and J by 10 bases, leaving 20 bases between them. Germline V gene sequence: CDR1 MNHEY, CDR2 SVGEGT. The CDR3 covers 15 residues. As DNA, the CDR3 is TGTGCCAGCAGTTCTAGGGGGTCGGGGAGGCACGAGCAGTTCTTC. Translated: CASSSRGSGRHEQFF.

J is TRBJ1-2 and V is TRBV12-3 or TRBV12-4; D not certain. V lost 6 bases and J lost 6, with 11 bases in between. The CDR3 loop spans 12 amino acids. The DNA for the CDR3 is TGTGCCAGCAGCCCCCGTGGACATGGCTACACCTTC. Encoded protein: CASSPRGHGYTF.

The chain combines TRBV24-1 with TRBJ2-6; TRBD1 aligns across 11 bases. There are 20 residues in the CDR3. Unmatched junction bases numbered 9, after V lost 3 bases and J lost 0 bases. Germline assignment: CDR1 KGHDR and CDR2 SFDVKD. As DNA, the CDR3 is TGTGCCACCAGTGATCACCGGGGACAGGGGGGAGACTCTGGGGCCAACGTCCTGACTTTC. It is translated as CATSDHRGQGGDSGANVLTF.

The chain carries TRBV6-2 or TRBV6-3 and TRBJ2-5; 7 bases line up with TRBD2. The CDR3 totals 16 residues. Germline V lookup: CDR1 MNHEY, CDR2 SVGEGT. The V and J ends lost 4 bases and 2 bases, in that order; junction bases with no gene match: 10. The CDR3 spells CASSSERGILQETQYF. The CDR3 DNA reads TGTGCCAGCAGTTCTGAGCGGGGAATCCTTCAAGAGACCCAGTACTTC.

In its sample, this clonotype was seen a few times. This chain connects TRBV4-3 to TRBJ2-7; D not certain. CDR3 length: 14 residues. CDR1 is LGHNA, CDR2 YSLEER, per germline. The V gene lost 0 bases and the J gene lost 0 bases, with 6 bases spanning the gap. The DNA of the CDR3 is TGCGCCAGCAGCCAAGACCCTAACTCCTACGAGCAGTACTTC. It translates to CASSQDPNSYEQYF.

J is TRBJ2-3 and V is TRBV3-1; no clear D. The germline V gene has CDR1 LGHDT and CDR2 YNNKEL (reference sequence). The V end lost 5 bases, the J end lost 0 bases, and 18 bases lay between the germline ends. The CDR3 runs 17 residues. The CDR3 protein is CASSIESATFSTDTQYF. The CDR3 nucleotides read TGTGCCAGCAGCATTGAGAGTGCAACCTTTAGCACAGATACGCAGTATTTT.

V is TRBV27 and J is TRBJ2-4; TRBD2 matches 8 bases. Judging by the DNA end, TRBJ2-7 fits better; the J call may be wrong. CDR3 length equals 14 residues. The germline gives CDR1 MNHEY, CDR2 SMNVEV (reference sequence). The CDR3 DNA reads as TGTGCCAGCAGCCCGGGGGGGCAGATAAACGAGCAGTACTTC. This codes for CASSPGGQINEQYF.